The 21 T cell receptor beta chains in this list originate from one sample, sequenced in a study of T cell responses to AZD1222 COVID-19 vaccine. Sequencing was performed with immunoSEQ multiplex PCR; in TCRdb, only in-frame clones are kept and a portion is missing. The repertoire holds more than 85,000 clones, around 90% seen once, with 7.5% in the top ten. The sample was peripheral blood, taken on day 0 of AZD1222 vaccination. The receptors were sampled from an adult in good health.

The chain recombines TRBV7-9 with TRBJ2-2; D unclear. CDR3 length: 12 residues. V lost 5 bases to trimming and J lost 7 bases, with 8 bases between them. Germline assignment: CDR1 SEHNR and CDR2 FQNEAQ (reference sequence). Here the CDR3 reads CASSPWRGELFF. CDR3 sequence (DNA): TGTGCCAGCAGCCCGTGGCGCGGGGAGCTGTTTTTT.

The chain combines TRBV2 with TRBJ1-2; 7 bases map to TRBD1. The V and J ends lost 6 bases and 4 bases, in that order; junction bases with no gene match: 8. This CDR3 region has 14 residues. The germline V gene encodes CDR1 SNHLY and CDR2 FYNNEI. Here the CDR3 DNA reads TGTGCCAGCAGATATACACAGGGGAGCTATGGCTACACCTTC. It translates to CASRYTQGSYGYTF.

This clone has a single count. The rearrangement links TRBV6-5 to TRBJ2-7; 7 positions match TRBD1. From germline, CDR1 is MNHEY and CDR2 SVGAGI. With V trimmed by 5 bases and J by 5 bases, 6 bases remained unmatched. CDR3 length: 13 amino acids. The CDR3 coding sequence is TGTGCCAGCAGTAAATTGACAGGGCACGAGCAGTACTTC. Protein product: CASSKLTGHEQYF.

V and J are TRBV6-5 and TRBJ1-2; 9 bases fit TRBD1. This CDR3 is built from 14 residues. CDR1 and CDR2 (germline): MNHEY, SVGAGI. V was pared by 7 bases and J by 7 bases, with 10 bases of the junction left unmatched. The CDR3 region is CASIYTGGESGYTF. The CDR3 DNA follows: TGTGCCAGCATTTATACAGGGGGCGAGTCTGGCTACACCTTC.

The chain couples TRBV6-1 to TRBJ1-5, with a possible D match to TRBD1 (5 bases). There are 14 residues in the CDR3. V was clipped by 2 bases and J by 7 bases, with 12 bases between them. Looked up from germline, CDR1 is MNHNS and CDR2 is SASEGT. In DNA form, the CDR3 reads TGTGCCAGCAGTGAACAGGGCGTCTTCCAGCCCCAGCATTTT. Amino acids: CASSEQGVFQPQHF.

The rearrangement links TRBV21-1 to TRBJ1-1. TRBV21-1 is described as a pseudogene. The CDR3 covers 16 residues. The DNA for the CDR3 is TGTGCCAGCAGTCTCCCGCTAGCTACACATCGCACTGAAGCTTTCTTT. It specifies CASSLPLATHRTEAFF.

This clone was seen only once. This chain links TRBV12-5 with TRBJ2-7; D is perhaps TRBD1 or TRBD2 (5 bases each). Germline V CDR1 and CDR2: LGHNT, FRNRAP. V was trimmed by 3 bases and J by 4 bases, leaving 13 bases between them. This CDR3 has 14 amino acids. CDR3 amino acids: CASGLPGTIYEQYF. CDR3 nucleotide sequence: TGTGCTAGTGGTTTACCAGGGACCATTTACGAGCAGTACTTC.

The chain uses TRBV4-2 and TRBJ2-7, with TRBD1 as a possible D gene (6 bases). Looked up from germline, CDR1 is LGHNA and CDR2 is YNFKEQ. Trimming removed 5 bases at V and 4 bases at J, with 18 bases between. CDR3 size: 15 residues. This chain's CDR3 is CASSLDGTLAYEQYF. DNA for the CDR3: TGTGCCAGCAGCTTAGACGGGACACTTGCTTACGAGCAGTACTTC.

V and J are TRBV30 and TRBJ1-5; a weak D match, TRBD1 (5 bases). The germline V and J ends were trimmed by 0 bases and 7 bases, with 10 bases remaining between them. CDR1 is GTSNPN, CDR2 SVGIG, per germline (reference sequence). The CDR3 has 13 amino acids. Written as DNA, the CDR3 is TGTGCCTGGAGTGTACTCCAGGGACAGCCCCAGCATTTT. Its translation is CAWSVLQGQPQHF.

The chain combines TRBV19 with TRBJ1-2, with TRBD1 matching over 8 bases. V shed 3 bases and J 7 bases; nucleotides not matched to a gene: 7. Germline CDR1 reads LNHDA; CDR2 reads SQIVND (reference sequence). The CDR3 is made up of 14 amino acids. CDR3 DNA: TGTGCCAGTAGTATCTCAGGACAGGGAGCTGGCTACACCTTC. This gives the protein CASSISGQGAGYTF.

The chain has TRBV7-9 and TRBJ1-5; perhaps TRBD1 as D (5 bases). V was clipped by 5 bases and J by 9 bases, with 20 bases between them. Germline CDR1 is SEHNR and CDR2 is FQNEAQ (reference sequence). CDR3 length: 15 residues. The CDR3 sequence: CASSLGDGDQLPQHF. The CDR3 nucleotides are TGTGCCAGCAGCCTTGGGGACGGGGATCAGTTGCCCCAGCATTTT.

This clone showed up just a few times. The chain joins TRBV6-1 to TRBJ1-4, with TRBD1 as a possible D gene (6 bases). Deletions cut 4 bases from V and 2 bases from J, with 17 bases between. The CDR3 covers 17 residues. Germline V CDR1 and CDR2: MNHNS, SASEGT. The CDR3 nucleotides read TGTGCCAGCAGTGCAGGGGCGGGAGTGAAGACTAATGAAAAACTGTTTTTT. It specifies CASSAGAGVKTNEKLFF.

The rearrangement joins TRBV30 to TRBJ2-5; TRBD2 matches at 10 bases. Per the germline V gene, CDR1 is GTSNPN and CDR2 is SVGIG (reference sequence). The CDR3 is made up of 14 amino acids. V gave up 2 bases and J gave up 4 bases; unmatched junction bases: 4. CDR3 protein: CAWSLAGVLETQYF. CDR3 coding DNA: TGTGCCTGGAGTCTAGCGGGGGTCTTAGAGACCCAGTACTTC.

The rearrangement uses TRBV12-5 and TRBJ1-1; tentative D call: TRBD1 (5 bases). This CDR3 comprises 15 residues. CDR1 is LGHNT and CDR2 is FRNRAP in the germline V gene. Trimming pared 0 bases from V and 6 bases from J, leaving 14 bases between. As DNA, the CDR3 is TGTGCTAGTGGTTTGGTGTCTGGGGCTTTATCTGAAGCTTTCTTT. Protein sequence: CASGLVSGALSEAFF.

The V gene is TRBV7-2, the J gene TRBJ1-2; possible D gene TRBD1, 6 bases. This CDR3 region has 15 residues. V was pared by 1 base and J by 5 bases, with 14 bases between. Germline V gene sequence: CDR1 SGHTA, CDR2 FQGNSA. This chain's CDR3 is CASSLVVGTRYGYTF. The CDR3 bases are TGTGCCAGCAGCTTAGTAGTGGGGACACGATATGGCTACACCTTC.

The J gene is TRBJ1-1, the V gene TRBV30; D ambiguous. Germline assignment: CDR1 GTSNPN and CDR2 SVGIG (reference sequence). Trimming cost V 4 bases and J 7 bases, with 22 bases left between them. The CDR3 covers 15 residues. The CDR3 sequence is CAWIPGIRSYLEAFF. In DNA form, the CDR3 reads TGTGCCTGGATCCCCGGGATCCGATCATACCTTGAAGCTTTCTTT.

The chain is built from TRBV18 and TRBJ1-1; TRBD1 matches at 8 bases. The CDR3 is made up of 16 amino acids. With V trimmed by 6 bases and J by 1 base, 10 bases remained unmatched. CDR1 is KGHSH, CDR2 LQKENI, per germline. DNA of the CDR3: TGTGCCAGCTCTACCGGGACAGGCATAAGGAACACTGAAGCTTTCTTT. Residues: CASSTGTGIRNTEAFF.

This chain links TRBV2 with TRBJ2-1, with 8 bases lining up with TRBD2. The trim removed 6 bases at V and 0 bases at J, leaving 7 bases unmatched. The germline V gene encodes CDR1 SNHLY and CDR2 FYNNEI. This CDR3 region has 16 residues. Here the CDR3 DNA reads TGTGCCAGCAGCCGAACTAGCGGTAGCTCCTACAATGAGCAGTTCTTC. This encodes CASSRTSGSSYNEQFF. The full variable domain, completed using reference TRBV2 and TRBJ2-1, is EPEVTQTPSHQVTQMGQEVILRCVPISNHLYFYWYRQILGQKVEFLVSFYNNEISEKSEIFDDQFSVERPDGSNFTLKIRSTKLEDSAMYFCASSRTSGSSYNEQFFGPGTRLTVL.

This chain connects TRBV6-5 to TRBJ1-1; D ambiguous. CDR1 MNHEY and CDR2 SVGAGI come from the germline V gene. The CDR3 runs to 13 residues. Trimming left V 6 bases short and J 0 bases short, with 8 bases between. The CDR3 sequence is CASRRQLNTEAFF. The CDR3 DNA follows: TGTGCCAGCAGGAGACAACTGAACACTGAAGCTTTCTTT.

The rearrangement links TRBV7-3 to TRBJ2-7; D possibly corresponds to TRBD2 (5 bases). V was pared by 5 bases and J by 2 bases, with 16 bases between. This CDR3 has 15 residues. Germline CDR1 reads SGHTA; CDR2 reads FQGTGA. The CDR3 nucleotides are TGTGCCAGCAGCCAAGCCCCGGGGAAAACCTACGAGCAGTACTTC. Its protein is CASSQAPGKTYEQYF.

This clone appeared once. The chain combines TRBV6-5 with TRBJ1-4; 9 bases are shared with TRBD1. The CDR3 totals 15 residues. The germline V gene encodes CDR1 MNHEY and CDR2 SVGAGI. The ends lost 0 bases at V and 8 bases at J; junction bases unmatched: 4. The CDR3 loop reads CASSYSYRGLEKLFF. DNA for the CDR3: TGTGCCAGCAGTTACTCGTACAGGGGGCTGGAAAAACTGTTTTTT.